A selection of T cell receptor beta chains follows, all from one sample in a study of tumor-infiltrating lymphocytes in primary liver carcinoma. MiXCR was run by TCRdb on the multiplex PCR reads, yielding one entry per CDR3 protein. The sample gives 330,000 or so distinct CDR3 sequences, less than 70% of which show up once; about 6.1% is in the top ten. The source material was peripheral blood. The receptors derive from a man aged 35-49 years with primary liver carcinoma and hepatitis B virus infection. CDR3s include the opening cysteine and the closing phenylalanine or tryptophan. D genes are given only for firm matches. The listing skips clone size in some rows; elsewhere it reads once, few, many or a size class.

>TRBV5-1|.|14|.|TRBJ2-7
CASRLQMSSYEQYF
TGCGCCAGCAGGCTCCAGATGAGCTCCTACGAGCAGTACTTC
>TRBV12-3/TRBV12-4|.|17|.|TRBJ2-7
CAISFSVSRTSSYEQYF
TGTGCCATCAGTTTCTCAGTGTCGAGAACGAGCTCCTACGAGCAGTACTTC
>TRBV4-1|many|17|TRBD2|TRBJ2-3
CASSQVPSGSGADTQYF
TGCGCCAGCAGCCAAGTCCCTAGCGGGAGCGGGGCAGATACGCAGTATTTT
>TRBV5-5|.|14|.|TRBJ2-2
CASSLSPVPGDLFF
TGTGCCAGCAGCTTGTCGCCTGTCCCCGGGGACCTGTTTTTT
>TRBV6-2/TRBV6-3|.|14|.|TRBJ1-5
CASSYNGPNQPQHF
TGTGCCAGCAGCTATAACGGACCCAATCAGCCCCAGCATTTT
>TRBV6-6|.|13|.|TRBJ2-1
CASKRITYNEQFF
TGTGCCAGCAAACGTATCACATACAATGAGCAGTTCTTC
>TRBV30|.|12|.|TRBJ1-4
CAWSYGNEKLFF
TGTGCCTGGAGCTACGGGAATGAAAAACTGTTTTTT
>TRBV13|few|16|.|TRBJ1-6
CASSLDKGNRNSPLHF
TGTGCCAGCAGCTTAGATAAGGGGAACCGTAATTCACCCCTCCACTTT
>TRBV11-2|.|13|.|TRBJ2-1
CANSLESRNEQFF
TGTGCCAACAGCTTAGAGTCAAGAAATGAGCAGTTCTTC
>TRBV6-6|.|15|.|TRBJ1-6
CASSYSWDHYSPLHF
TGTGCCAGCAGTTACTCATGGGACCACTATTCACCCCTCCACTTT
>TRBV6-1|few|14|.|TRBJ1-6
CAIHPGSYNSPLHF
TGTGCCATCCATCCGGGCTCCTATAATTCACCCCTCCACTTT
>TRBV2|.|14|TRBD2|TRBJ2-4
CASVAGLAKNIQYF
TGTGCCAGCGTAGCGGGTTTGGCCAAAAACATTCAGTACTTC
>TRBV5-1|once|15|.|TRBJ2-1
CASSLGGSSHNEQFF
TGCGCCAGCAGCTTGGGAGGGAGCTCCCACAATGAGCAGTTCTTC
>TRBV6-5|few|14|.|TRBJ1-6
CASSRTVYNSPLHF
TGTGCCAGCAGTAGGACAGTTTATAATTCACCCCTCCACTTT
>TRBV5-5|.|15|.|TRBJ1-4
CASSFSVQTNEKLFF
TGTGCCAGCAGCTTTTCGGTGCAGACTAATGAAAAACTGTTTTTT
>TRBV28|.|14|.|TRBJ1-2
CASSSGPPNYGYTF
TGTGCCAGCAGTTCGGGTCCTCCTAACTATGGCTACACCTTC
>TRBV10-3|many|15|TRBD2|TRBJ2-3
CAISESASGLDTQYF
TGTGCCATCAGTGAGTCGGCTAGCGGGCTAGATACGCAGTATTTT
>TRBV4-2|.|19|TRBD2|TRBJ2-1
CASSQKNTPGRGVYNEQFF
TGCGCCAGCAGCCAAAAGAACACTCCGGGACGGGGGGTTTACAATGAGCAGTTCTTC
>TRBV4-3|.|16|.|TRBJ2-7
CASSQDSIGLLYEQYF
TGCGCCAGCAGCCAAGATAGTATAGGACTACTCTACGAGCAGTACTTC
>TRBV4-1|many|16|.|TRBJ1-3
CASSQDLGGSGNTIYF
TGCGCCAGCAGCCAAGATCTCGGAGGGTCTGGAAACACCATATATTTT
>TRBV5-4|.|16|TRBD2|TRBJ2-3
CASRGGTSGSTDTQYF
TGTGCCAGCCGCGGGGGGACTAGCGGAAGCACAGATACGCAGTATTTT
>TRBV7-9|.|14|.|TRBJ1-4
CVSSLNRQSEKLFF
TGTGTCAGCAGCTTAAACAGGCAAAGTGAAAAACTGTTTTTT
>TRBV28|.|12|.|TRBJ2-5
CASSFGGETQYF
TGTGCCAGCAGTTTCGGGGGAGAGACCCAGTACTTC
>TRBV12-3/TRBV12-4|.|15|.|TRBJ1-6
CASTLNQRWGSPLHF
TGTGCCAGCACTTTAAACCAGCGATGGGGATCACCCCTCCACTTT
>TRBV4-1|many|17|TRBD2|TRBJ2-2
CASSHRLAEPNTGELFF
TGCGCCAGCAGCCACCGACTAGCGGAGCCGAACACCGGGGAGCTGTTTTTT
>TRBV6-2/TRBV6-3|.|14|.|TRBJ2-7
CDSSLLGANYEQYF
TGTGACAGTAGTCTTCTAGGGGCGAACTACGAGCAGTACTTC
>TRBV11-2|.|15|.|TRBJ2-7
CVSSLAPRGNYEQYF
TGTGTCAGCAGCTTAGCTCCCCGGGGCAACTACGAGCAGTACTTC
>TRBV12-5|many|15|.|TRBJ2-1
CASGSPGGVVDEQFF
TGTGCTAGTGGTTCCCCCGGCGGGGTGGTCGATGAGCAGTTCTTC
>TRBV28|.|14|TRBD2|TRBJ2-2
CASRAGLPTGELFF
TGTGCCAGCAGGGCGGGACTACCCACCGGGGAGCTGTTTTTT
>TRBV6-6|once|13|.|TRBJ2-1
CASSYQRNNEQFF
TGTGCCAGCAGTTATCAGCGGAACAATGAGCAGTTCTTC
>TRBV28|.|15|TRBD1|TRBJ1-2
CASSLPGGSLFRYTF
TGTGCCAGCAGTTTACCAGGGGGCTCCCTATTCCGCTACACCTTC
>TRBV10-1|.|12|TRBD1|TRBJ1-2
CASGQGAYGYTF
TGCGCCAGCGGACAGGGAGCCTATGGCTACACCTTC
>TRBV5-5|.|15|.|TRBJ2-3
CASSSPIRATDTQYF
TGTGCCAGCAGCTCCCCCATAAGGGCCACAGATACGCAGTATTTT
>TRBV6-2/TRBV6-3|.|17|TRBD1|TRBJ1-2
CAGSYGTGGASNYGYTF
TGTGCCGGCAGTTACGGGACAGGGGGCGCAAGTAACTATGGCTACACCTTC
>TRBV6-5|.|12|.|TRBJ2-7
CTSGHFSYEQYF
TGTACCAGTGGACACTTCTCCTATGAGCAGTATTTC
>TRBV12-3/TRBV12-4|many|19|TRBD1|TRBJ1-5
CASSLGDRGLLVSNQPQHF
TGTGCCAGCAGTTTAGGGGACAGGGGGCTTCTGGTAAGCAATCAGCCCCAGCATTTT
>TRBV6-2/TRBV6-3|few|17|.|TRBJ1-5
CASTPTEEAYSNQPRHF
TGTGCCAGCACCCCTACAGAGGAGGCGTATAGCAATCAGCCCCGGCATTTT
>TRBV11-2|many|14|.|TRBJ1-4
CASSPRLANEKLFF
TGTGCCAGCAGCCCTCGTTTGGCTAATGAAAAACTGTTTTTT
>TRBV6-5|few|13|TRBD1|TRBJ1-2
CAIRSTGVGGYTF
TGTGCCATCAGATCGACAGGGGTTGGAGGCTACACCTTC
>TRBV6-1|.|15|TRBD2|TRBJ2-7
CASSAGTSRTYEQYF
TGTGCCAGCAGTGCCGGGACTAGCAGGACCTACGAGCAGTACTTC
>TRBV4-1|many|14|.|TRBJ1-2
CASSREQTNYGYTF
TGCGCCAGCAGCAGGGAACAGACGAACTATGGCTACACCTTC
>TRBV11-2|.|18|.|TRBJ1-6
CASSLYSESGQTNSPLHF
TGTGCCAGCAGCTTATACTCAGAGTCCGGTCAGACAAATTCACCCCTCCACTTT
>TRBV11-2|once|14|.|TRBJ2-2
CASSLEWMPGELYF
TGTGCCAGCAGCTTAGAGTGGATGCCCGGGGAGCTGTATTTT
>TRBV11-2|.|13|TRBD2|TRBJ2-1
CSSSPGTIKTVVF
TGTTCCAGCAGCCCCGGGACTATCAAAACTGTGGTCTTC
>TRBV4-1|many|16|TRBD2|TRBJ2-1
CASGSSGKSSYNEQFF
TGCGCCAGCGGTAGTAGCGGGAAAAGCTCCTACAATGAGCAGTTCTTC
>TRBV11-2|many|16|.|TRBJ2-7
CASSWLRGRSSYEQYF
TGTGCCAGCAGCTGGCTCAGGGGCCGGAGCTCCTACGAGCAGTACTTC
>TRBV11-1|.|13|.|TRBJ1-1
CASSLSLDTGAFF
TGTGCAAGCAGCTTAAGCCTGGACACTGGAGCTTTCTTT
>TRBV6-5|.|13|TRBD1|TRBJ2-1
CASSQRQGGEQFF
TGTGCCAGCAGTCAACGACAGGGGGGTGAGCAGTTCTTC
>TRBV11-3|.|12|.|TRBJ2-1
CASSSSDLVQLF
TGTGCCAGCAGCTCCAGCGACTTGGTGCAGCTCTTC